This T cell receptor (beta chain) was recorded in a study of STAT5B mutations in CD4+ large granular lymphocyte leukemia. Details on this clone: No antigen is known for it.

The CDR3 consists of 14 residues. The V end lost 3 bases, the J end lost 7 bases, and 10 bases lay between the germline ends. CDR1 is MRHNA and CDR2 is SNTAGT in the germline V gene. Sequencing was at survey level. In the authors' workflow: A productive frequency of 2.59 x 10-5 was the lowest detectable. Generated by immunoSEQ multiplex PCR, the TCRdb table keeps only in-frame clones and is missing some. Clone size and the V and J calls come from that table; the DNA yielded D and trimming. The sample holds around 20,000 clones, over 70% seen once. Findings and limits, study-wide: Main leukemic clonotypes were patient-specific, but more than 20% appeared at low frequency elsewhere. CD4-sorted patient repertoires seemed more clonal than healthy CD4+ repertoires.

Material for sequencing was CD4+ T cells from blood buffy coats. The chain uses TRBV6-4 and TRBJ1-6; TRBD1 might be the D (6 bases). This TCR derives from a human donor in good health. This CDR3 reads CASSESGGNSPLHF. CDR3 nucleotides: TGTGCCAGCAGTGAGTCGGGGGGCAATTCACCCCTCCACTTT.